The sequence of this T cell receptor beta chain was determined in a study of human T cells and chemical hapten exposure. Findings and caveats of the study: Expanded TCRs were compared with controls, and the expanded TCRs formed significantly more large CDR3 similarity clusters.

The library tagged each cDNA molecule with unique molecular identifiers. TCRdb passed the reads through MiXCR, listing each CDR3 protein once. The sample includes 4,400 or so distinct CDR3 sequences, roughly 50% of them seen just once. Notes on this clonotype: The antigen remains undetermined.

Treatment indicated: therapeutic diphenylcyclopropenone sensitization with weekly scalp DPC. Prior to each patch test being applied, blood was drawn. Every donor had alopecia and was 18 to 70 years old; all were suitable for DPC. It was unfractionated whole blood from which total RNA was extracted. CDR3 length: 16 amino acids. The V end lost 6 bases, the J end lost 4 bases, and 22 bases lay between the germline ends. Germline V lookup: CDR1 SGHRS, CDR2 YFSETQ. The receptor's source is an adult with alopecia areata. Some clones in this sample may be carry-over from other donors' samples. This table probably holds off-target reads from a library built for another chain. The chain carries TRBV5-1 and TRBJ2-5; D possibly corresponds to TRBD1 (7 bases). Sequenced material: whole blood, taken before DPC sensitization or 2, 6, or about 24 weeks after (not recorded which). CDR3 sequence reads: CASTHRGRQGGETQYF. In DNA, the CDR3 is TGCGCCAGCACCCACCGGGGGAGACAGGGCGGAGAGACCCAGTACTTC. Full variable domain (remainder filled in from reference TRBV5-1 and TRBJ2-5): KAGVTQTPRYLIKTRGQQVTLSCSPISGHRSVSWYQQTPGQGLQFLFEYFSETQRNKGNFPGRFSGRQFSNSRSEMNVSTLELGDSALYLCASTHRGRQGGETQYFGPGTRLLVL.